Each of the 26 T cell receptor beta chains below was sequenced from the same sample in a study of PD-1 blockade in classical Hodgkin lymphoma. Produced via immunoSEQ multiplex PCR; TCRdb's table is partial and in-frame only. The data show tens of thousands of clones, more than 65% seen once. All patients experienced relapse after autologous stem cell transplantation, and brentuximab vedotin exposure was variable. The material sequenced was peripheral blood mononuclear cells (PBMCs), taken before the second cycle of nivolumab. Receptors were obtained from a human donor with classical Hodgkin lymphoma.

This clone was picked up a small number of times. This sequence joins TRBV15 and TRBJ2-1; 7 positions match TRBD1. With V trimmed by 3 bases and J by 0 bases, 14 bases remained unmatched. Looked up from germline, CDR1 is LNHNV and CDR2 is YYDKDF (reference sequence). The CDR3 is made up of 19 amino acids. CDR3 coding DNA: TGTGCCACCAGCAGGGTCCACATGACAGGGTTGGGCTCCTACAATGAGCAGTTCTTC. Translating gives CATSRVHMTGLGSYNEQFF. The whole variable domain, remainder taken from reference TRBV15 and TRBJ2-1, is DAMVIQNPRYQVTQFGKPVTLSCSQTLNHNVMYWYQQKSSQAPKLLFHYYDKDFNNEADTPDNFQSRRPNTSFCFLDIRSPGLGDTAMYLCATSRVHMTGLGSYNEQFFGPGTRLTVL.

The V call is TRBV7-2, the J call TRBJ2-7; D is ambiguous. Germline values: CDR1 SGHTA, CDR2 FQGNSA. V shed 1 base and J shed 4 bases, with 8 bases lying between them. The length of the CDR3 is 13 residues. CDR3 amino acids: CASSLDRKYEQYF. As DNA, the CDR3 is TGTGCCAGCAGCTTAGACCGGAAGTACGAGCAGTACTTC.

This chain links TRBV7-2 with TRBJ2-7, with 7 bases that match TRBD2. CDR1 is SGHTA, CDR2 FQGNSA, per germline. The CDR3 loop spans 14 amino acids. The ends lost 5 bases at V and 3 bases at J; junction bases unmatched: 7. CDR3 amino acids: CASSTTGGGYEQYF. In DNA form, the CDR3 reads TGTGCCAGCAGCACCACGGGGGGTGGCTACGAGCAGTACTTC.

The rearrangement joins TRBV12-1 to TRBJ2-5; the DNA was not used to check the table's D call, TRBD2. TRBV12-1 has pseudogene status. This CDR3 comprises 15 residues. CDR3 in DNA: TGTGCCAGCTCCCCTAGCGGGGGGCTTGTAGAGACCCAGTACTTC. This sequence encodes CASSPSGGLVETQYF.

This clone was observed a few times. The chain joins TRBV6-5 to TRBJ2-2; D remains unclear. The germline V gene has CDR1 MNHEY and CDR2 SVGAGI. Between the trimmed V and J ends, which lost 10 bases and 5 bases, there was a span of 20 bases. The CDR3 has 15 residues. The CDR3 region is CATNINRLSTGELFF. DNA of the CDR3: TGTGCCACGAATATCAACAGACTTAGTACCGGGGAGCTGTTTTTT.

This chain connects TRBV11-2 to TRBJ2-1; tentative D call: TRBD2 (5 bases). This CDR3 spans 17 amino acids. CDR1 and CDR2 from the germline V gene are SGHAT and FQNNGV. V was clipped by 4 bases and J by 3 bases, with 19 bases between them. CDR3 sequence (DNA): TGTGCCAGCAGCTGGTCGGGAACGGGAACCCTCTACAATGAGCAGTTCTTC. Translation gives CASSWSGTGTLYNEQFF. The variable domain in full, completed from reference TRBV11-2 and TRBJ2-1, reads EAGVAQSPRYKIIEKRQSVAFWCNPISGHATLYWYQQILGQGPKLLIQFQNNGVVDDSQLPKDRFSAERLKGVDSTLKIQPAKLEDSAVYLCASSWSGTGTLYNEQFFGPGTRLTVL.

The CDR3 nucleotides read TGTGCCAGCCAGGGGGATACTGGAAACACCATATATTTT. Its protein product is CASQGDTGNTIYF. The gene calls are TRBV2 and TRBJ1-3; 7 nucleotides agree with TRBD1. V gave up 8 bases and J gave up 2 bases; unmatched junction bases: 3. CDR3 length: 13 residues. Germline V gene data show CDR1 as SNHLY and CDR2 as FYNNEI.

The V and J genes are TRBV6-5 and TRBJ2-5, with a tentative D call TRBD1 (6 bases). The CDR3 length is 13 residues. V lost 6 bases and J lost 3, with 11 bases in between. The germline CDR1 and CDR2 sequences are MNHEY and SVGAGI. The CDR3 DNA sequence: TGTGCCAGCAGCCGGACAGCAAAAGAGACCCAGTACTTC. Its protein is CASSRTAKETQYF.

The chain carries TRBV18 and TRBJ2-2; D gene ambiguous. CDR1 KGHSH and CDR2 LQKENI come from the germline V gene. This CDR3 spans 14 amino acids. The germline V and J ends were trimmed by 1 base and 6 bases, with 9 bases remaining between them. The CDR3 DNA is TGTGCCAGCTCACCACAGGGCGGCCCCGGGGAGCTGTTTTTT. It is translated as CASSPQGGPGELFF.

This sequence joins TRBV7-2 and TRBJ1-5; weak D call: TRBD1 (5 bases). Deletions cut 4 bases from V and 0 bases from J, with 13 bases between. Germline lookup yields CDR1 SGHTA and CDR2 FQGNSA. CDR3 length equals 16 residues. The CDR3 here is CASSSQGRLSNQPQHF. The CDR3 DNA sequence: TGTGCCAGCAGCTCCCAGGGACGGCTTAGCAATCAGCCCCAGCATTTT.

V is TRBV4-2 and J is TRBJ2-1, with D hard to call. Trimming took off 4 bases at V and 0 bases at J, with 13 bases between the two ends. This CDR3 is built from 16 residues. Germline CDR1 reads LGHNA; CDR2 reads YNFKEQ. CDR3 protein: CASSPPRLPSYNEQFF. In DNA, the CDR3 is TGTGCCAGCAGCCCTCCTCGCCTCCCCTCCTACAATGAGCAGTTCTTC.

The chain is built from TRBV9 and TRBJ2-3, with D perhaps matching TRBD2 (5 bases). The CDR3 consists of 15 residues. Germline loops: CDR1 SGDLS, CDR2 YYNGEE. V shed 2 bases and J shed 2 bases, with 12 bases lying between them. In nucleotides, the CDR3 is TGTGCCAGCAGCGTGGGAGTCGCTTTCACAGATACGCAGTATTTT. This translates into CASSVGVAFTDTQYF.

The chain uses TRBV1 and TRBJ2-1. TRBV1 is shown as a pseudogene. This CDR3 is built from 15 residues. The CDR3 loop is CTSSRMPIEDNEQFF. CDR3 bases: TGCACCAGCAGCCGGATGCCTATCGAAGACAATGAGCAGTTCTTC.

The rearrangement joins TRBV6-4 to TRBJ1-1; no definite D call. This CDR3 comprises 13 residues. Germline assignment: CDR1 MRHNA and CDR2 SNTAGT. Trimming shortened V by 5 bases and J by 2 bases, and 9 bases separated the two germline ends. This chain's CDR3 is CASSRERNTEAFF. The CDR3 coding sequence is TGTGCCAGCAGTCGCGAGCGTAACACTGAAGCTTTCTTT.

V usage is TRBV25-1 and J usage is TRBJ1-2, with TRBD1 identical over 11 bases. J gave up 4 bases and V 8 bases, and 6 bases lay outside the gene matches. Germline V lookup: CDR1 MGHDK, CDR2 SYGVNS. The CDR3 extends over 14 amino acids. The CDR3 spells CASSGQGEFYGYTF. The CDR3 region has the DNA TGTGCCAGCTCGGGACAGGGGGAATTCTATGGCTACACCTTC.

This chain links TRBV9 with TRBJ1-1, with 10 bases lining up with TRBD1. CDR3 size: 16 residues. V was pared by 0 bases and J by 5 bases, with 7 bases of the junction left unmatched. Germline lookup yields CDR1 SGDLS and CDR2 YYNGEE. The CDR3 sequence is CASSVGDRGRLTEAFF. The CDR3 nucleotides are TGTGCCAGCAGCGTAGGAGACAGGGGGCGGCTAACTGAAGCTTTCTTT.

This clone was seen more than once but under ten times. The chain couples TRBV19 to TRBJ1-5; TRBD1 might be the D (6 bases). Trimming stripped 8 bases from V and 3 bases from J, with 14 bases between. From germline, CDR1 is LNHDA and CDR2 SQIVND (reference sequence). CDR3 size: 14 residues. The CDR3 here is CASASQGDNQPQHF. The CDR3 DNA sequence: TGTGCCAGTGCCTCACAGGGAGACAATCAGCCCCAGCATTTT.

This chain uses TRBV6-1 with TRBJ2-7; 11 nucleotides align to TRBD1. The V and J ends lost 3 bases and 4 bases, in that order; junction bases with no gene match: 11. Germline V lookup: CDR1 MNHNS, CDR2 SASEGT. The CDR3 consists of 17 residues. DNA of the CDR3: TGTGCCAGCAGTGAGGGGGACAGGGGGTCGTTCTTGTACGAGCAGTACTTC. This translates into CASSEGDRGSFLYEQYF.

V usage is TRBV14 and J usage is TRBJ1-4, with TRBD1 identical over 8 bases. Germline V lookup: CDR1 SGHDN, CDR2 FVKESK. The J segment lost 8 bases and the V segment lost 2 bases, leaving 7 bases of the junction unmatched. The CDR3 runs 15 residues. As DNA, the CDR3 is TGTGCCAGCAGCCAATCTGGACAGGGACGGGAAAAACTGTTTTTT. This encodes CASSQSGQGREKLFF. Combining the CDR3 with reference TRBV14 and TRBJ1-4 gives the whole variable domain EAGVTQFPSHSVIEKGQTVTLRCDPISGHDNLYWYRRVMGKEIKFLLHFVKESKQDESGMPNNRFLAERTGGTYSTLKVQPAELEDSGVYFCASSQSGQGREKLFFGSGTQLSVL.

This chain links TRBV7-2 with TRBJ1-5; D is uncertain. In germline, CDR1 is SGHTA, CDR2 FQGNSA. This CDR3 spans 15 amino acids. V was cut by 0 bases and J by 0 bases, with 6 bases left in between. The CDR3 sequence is CASSLATASNQPQHF. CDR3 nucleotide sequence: TGTGCCAGCAGCTTAGCAACGGCTAGCAATCAGCCCCAGCATTTT.

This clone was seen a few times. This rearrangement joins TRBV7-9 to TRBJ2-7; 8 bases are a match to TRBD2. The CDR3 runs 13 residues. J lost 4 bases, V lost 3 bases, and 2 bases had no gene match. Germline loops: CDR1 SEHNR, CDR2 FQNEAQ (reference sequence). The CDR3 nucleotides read TGTGCCAGCAGCTTCGGGGGGGTATACGAGCAGTACTTC. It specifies CASSFGGVYEQYF.

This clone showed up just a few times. The CDR3 reads CASSLGDLTNPRGGNTIYF. The CDR3 DNA reads TGTGCCAGCAGCTTAGGGGACCTAACCAACCCTAGGGGGGGAAACACCATATATTTT. This chain links TRBV7-9 with TRBJ1-3, with TRBD1 as a possible D gene (6 bases). Trimming took off 1 base at V and 4 bases at J, with 23 bases between the two ends. The CDR3 runs to 19 residues. Germline CDR1 and CDR2: SEHNR and FQNEAQ (reference sequence).

The CDR3 here is CASSVERGGGEKLFF. For the CDR3, the DNA is TGTGCCAGCAGCGTAGAGCGGGGGGGCGGAGAAAAACTGTTTTTT. The chain employs TRBV9 and TRBJ1-4; possible D gene TRBD1, 6 bases. The V end was cut by 0 bases, the J end by 8 bases, with 14 bases between. Germline V gene sequence: CDR1 SGDLS, CDR2 YYNGEE. The CDR3 has 15 residues.

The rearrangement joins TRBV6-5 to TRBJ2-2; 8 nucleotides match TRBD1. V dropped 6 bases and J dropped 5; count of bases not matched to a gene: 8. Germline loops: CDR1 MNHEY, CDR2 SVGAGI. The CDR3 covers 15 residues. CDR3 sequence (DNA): TGTGCCAGCAGCCCTGGACAGGGTCGGACCGGGGAGCTGTTTTTT. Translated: CASSPGQGRTGELFF.

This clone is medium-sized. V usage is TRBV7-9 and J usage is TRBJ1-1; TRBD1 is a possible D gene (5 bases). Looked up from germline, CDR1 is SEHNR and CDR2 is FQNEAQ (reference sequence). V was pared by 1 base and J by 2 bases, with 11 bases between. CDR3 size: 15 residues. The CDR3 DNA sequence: TGTGCCAGCAGCTTAGTTTCCGGGGCTAACACTGAAGCTTTCTTT. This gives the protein CASSLVSGANTEAFF.

Here the CDR3 DNA reads TGTGCCAGCAGTGCGGAGCTCTTCCAAGAGACCCAGTACTTC. The encoded protein is CASSAELFQETQYF. V gene TRBV6-1 combines with J gene TRBJ2-5; D is uncertain. Deletions cut 4 bases from V and 1 base from J, with 10 bases between. CDR1 and CDR2 (germline): MNHNS, SASEGT. The CDR3 runs 14 residues.